Described below is a single T cell receptor (beta chain) sequence and its context. Other DNA sequences in this specimen translate into the identical CDR3. Assay used: immunoSEQ multiplex PCR; TCRdb lists only in-frame clones, some missing. The repertoire has 100,000 to 120,000 clones, under 90% of them found once; the top ten carry roughly 13%. This sample stems from a study of control samples from healthy donors and cancer patients. CDR1 and CDR2 (germline): SGHTA, FQGNSA. This CDR3 spans 13 amino acids. V was cut by 0 bases and J by 2 bases, with 4 bases left in between. This chain uses TRBV7-2 with TRBJ2-5; D is uncertain. The TCR originated in a woman in her forties or fifties in good health. Sequenced: blood. CDR3 coding DNA: TGTGCCAGCAGCTTAGCACGGCAAGAGACCCAGTACTTC. It specifies CASSLARQETQYF.